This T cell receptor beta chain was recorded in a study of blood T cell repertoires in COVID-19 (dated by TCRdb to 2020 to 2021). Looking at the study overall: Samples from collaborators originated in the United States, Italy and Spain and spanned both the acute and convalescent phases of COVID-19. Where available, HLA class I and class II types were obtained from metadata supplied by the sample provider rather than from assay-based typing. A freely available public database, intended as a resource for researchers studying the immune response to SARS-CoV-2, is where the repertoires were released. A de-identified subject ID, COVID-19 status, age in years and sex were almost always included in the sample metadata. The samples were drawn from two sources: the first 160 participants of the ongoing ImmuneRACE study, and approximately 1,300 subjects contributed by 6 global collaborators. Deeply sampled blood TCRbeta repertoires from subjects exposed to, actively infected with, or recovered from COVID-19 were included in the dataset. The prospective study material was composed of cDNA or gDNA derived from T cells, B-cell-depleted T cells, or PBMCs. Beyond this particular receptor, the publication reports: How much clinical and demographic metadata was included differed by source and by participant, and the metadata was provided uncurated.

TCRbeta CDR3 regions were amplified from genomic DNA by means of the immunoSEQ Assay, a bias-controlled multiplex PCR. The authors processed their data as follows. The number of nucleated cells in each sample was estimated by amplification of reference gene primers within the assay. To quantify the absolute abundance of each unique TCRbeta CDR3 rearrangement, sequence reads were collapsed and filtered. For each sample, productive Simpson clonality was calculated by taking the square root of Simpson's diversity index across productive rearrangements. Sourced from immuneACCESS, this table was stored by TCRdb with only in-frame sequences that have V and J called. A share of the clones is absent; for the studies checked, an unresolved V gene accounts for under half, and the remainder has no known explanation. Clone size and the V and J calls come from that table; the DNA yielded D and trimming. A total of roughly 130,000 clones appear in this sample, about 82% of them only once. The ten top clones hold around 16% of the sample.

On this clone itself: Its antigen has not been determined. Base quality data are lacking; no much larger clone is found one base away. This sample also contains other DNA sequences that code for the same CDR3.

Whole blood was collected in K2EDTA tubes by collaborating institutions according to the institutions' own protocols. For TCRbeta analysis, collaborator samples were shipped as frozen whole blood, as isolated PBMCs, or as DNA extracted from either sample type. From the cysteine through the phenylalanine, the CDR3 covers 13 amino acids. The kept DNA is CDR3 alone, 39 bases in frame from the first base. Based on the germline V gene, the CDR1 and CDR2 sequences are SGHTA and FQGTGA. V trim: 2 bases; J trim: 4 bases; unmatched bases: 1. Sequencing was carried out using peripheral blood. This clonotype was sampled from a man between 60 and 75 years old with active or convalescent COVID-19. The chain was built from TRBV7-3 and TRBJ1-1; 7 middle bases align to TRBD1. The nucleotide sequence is TGTGCCAGCAGCTTACAGGGGGGCACTGAAGCTTTCTTT. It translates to CASSLQGGTEAFF.